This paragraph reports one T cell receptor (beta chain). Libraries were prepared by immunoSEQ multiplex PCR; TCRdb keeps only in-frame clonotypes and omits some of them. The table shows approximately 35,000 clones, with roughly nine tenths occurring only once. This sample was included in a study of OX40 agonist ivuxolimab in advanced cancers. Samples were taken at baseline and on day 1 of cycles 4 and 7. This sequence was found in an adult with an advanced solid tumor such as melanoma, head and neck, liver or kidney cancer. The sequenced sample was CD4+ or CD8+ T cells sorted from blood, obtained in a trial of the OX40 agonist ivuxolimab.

The CDR3 loop reads CSATTNEKLFF. The DNA for the CDR3 is TGCAGTGCTACTACTAATGAAAAACTGTTTTTT. V gene TRBV20-1 combines with J gene TRBJ1-4; D is undetermined. CDR3 length: 11 residues. Germline V gene lookup returns CDR1 DFQATT and CDR2 SNEGSKA (reference sequence). Trimming removed 4 bases at V and 2 bases at J, with 2 bases between.